The clone carrying this T cell receptor (beta chain) was recorded a few times. Its specificity is unknown. These data are taken from a study of T-cell memory formation after mild COVID-19. Study-wide points: CD8+ contracting clones occupied EMRA, while CD4+ ones occupied mainly CM and EM. Clones contracting day 15 to 85 were balanced CD4/CD8; later expanders leaned CD4+.

5'RACE primed from the constant segment yielded TCR alpha and TCR beta cDNA libraries bearing sample barcodes and UMIs. MiXCR was run by TCRdb on the 5' RACE reads, yielding one entry per CDR3 protein. This table has 400,000 to 500,000 distinct CDR3 sequences, roughly 20% appearing once. The CDR3 has 16 amino acids. The V end lost 5 bases, the J end lost 4 bases, and 17 bases lay between the germline ends. The germline CDR1 and CDR2 sequences are SGHVS and FNYEAQ. The gene calls are TRBV7-6 and TRBJ2-2; a weak D match, TRBD2 (7 bases). Sequences were obtained from PBMCs or a T cell subset sorted from them (not recorded which). The TCR sequence derives from an adult woman who had mild COVID-19 (a few samples of this study predate the infection). Cell type and time point are not known. The CDR3 loop reads CASSPGGTHVTGELFF. The CDR3 DNA is TGTGCCAGCAGCCCCGGGGGGACACACGTCACCGGGGAGCTGTTTTTT. The variable domain in full, completed from reference TRBV7-6 and TRBJ2-2, reads GAGVSQSPRYKVTKRGQDVALRCDPISGHVSLYWYRQALGQGPEFLTYFNYEAQQDKSGLPNDRFSAERPEGSISTLTIQRTEQRDSAMYRCASSPGGTHVTGELFFGEGSRLTVL.